These T cell receptor beta chains were read from a single sample in a study of early T cells in non-severe SARS-CoV-2 infection. TCRdb reprocessed the 5' RACE reads with MiXCR, giving one entry per CDR3 protein. The repertoire consists of 85,000 to 90,000 distinct CDR3 sequences, with roughly 14% occurring once and the leading ten covering approximately 0.5%. Material for sequencing was whole blood. All receptors come from an adult who was a healthcare worker with PCR-confirmed SARS-CoV-2 infection or an uninfected control (not recorded which). Both conserved end residues are part of each CDR3. Each record gives: V gene, CDR3 length, D gene, clone size, J gene, CDR3 protein, CDR3 DNA. The D gene is left open where the match is weak. Expanded clones get a size class; other rows say once, few or many, or leave the size out.

v_call: TRBV12-3/TRBV12-4; cdr3_length: 13; d_call: TRBD1; clone_size: few; j_call: TRBJ2-3; cdr3_aa: CASRGQGTDTQYF; cdr3_nt: TGTGCCAGCAGAGGACAGGGCACAGATACGCAGTATTTT
v_call: TRBV15; cdr3_length: 16; d_call: -; clone_size: few; j_call: TRBJ2-1; cdr3_aa: CATSRDSGRYYNEQFF; cdr3_nt: TGTGCCACCAGCAGAGATAGCGGCCGCTATTACAATGAGCAGTTCTTC
v_call: TRBV12-3/TRBV12-4; cdr3_length: 14; d_call: TRBD1; clone_size: -; j_call: TRBJ1-2; cdr3_aa: CASSSGTGLYGYTF; cdr3_nt: TGTGCCAGCAGTTCCGGGACAGGATTATATGGCTACACCTTC
v_call: TRBV11-3; cdr3_length: 14; d_call: TRBD1; clone_size: few; j_call: TRBJ2-5; cdr3_aa: CASSPHRGEETQYF; cdr3_nt: TGTGCCAGCAGCCCCCACAGGGGGGAAGAGACCCAGTACTTC
v_call: TRBV20-1; cdr3_length: 13; d_call: -; clone_size: -; j_call: TRBJ2-3; cdr3_aa: CSASEGDRDTQYF; cdr3_nt: TGCAGTGCTAGTGAGGGGGATAGAGATACGCAGTATTTT
v_call: TRBV12-3/TRBV12-4; cdr3_length: 13; d_call: -; clone_size: -; j_call: TRBJ1-1; cdr3_aa: CASSGTRNTEAFF; cdr3_nt: TGTGCCAGCAGTGGGACACGGAACACTGAAGCTTTCTTT
v_call: TRBV10-2; cdr3_length: 15; d_call: TRBD1; clone_size: many; j_call: TRBJ2-3; cdr3_aa: CASLEGQGASDTQYF; cdr3_nt: TGCGCCAGCCTAGAAGGACAGGGGGCATCAGATACGCAGTATTTT
v_call: TRBV29-1; cdr3_length: 10; d_call: -; clone_size: many; j_call: TRBJ1-2; cdr3_aa: CSVGSTEYTF; cdr3_nt: TGCAGCGTTGGGTCGACTGAGTACACCTTC
v_call: TRBV5-1; cdr3_length: 18; d_call: -; clone_size: -; j_call: TRBJ2-4; cdr3_aa: CASSYGGGGTGTGNIQYF; cdr3_nt: TGCGCCAGCAGCTATGGGGGCGGAGGAACAGGGACTGGGAACATTCAGTACTTC
v_call: TRBV6-5; cdr3_length: 12; d_call: TRBD1; clone_size: many; j_call: TRBJ1-1; cdr3_aa: CASSLRTGRAFF; cdr3_nt: TGTGCCAGCAGTCTGCGGACAGGAAGGGCTTTCTTT
v_call: TRBV7-2; cdr3_length: 17; d_call: TRBD1; clone_size: -; j_call: TRBJ2-6; cdr3_aa: CASSYIPGGTGANVLTF; cdr3_nt: TGTGCCAGCAGCTATATCCCAGGGGGAACTGGGGCCAACGTCCTGACTTTC
v_call: TRBV6-9; cdr3_length: 17; d_call: TRBD2; clone_size: few; j_call: TRBJ2-5; cdr3_aa: CASSGNTSGGAVGTQYF; cdr3_nt: TGTGCCAGCAGTGGAAACACTAGCGGGGGGGCCGTCGGGACCCAGTACTTC
v_call: TRBV7-6; cdr3_length: 15; d_call: -; clone_size: few; j_call: TRBJ2-1; cdr3_aa: CASSLAGGIYNEQFF; cdr3_nt: TGTGCCAGCAGCTTAGCGGGGGGAATCTACAATGAGCAGTTCTTC
v_call: TRBV10-3; cdr3_length: 12; d_call: TRBD1; clone_size: -; j_call: TRBJ1-2; cdr3_aa: CAISEGGDGYTF; cdr3_nt: TGTGCCATCAGTGAAGGGGGCGATGGCTACACCTTC
v_call: TRBV29-1; cdr3_length: 13; d_call: -; clone_size: -; j_call: TRBJ2-6; cdr3_aa: CSVGRSGANVLTF; cdr3_nt: TGCAGCGTTGGAAGGTCTGGGGCCAACGTCCTGACTTTC
v_call: TRBV19; cdr3_length: 15; d_call: -; clone_size: many; j_call: TRBJ2-3; cdr3_aa: CASSKGTASTDTQYF; cdr3_nt: TGTGCCAGTAGTAAGGGTACAGCTAGCACAGATACGCAGTATTTT
v_call: TRBV3-1; cdr3_length: 13; d_call: -; clone_size: -; j_call: TRBJ1-1; cdr3_aa: CASSQGGNTEAFF; cdr3_nt: TGTGCCAGCAGCCAAGGTGGGAACACTGAAGCTTTCTTT
v_call: TRBV5-5; cdr3_length: 14; d_call: -; clone_size: few; j_call: TRBJ1-5; cdr3_aa: CASSLYTFNQPQHF; cdr3_nt: TGTGCCAGCAGCTTATACACCTTCAATCAGCCCCAGCATTTT
v_call: TRBV3-1; cdr3_length: 11; d_call: -; clone_size: many; j_call: TRBJ2-3; cdr3_aa: CASSPGDTQYF; cdr3_nt: TGTGCCAGCAGCCCCGGCGATACGCAGTATTTT
v_call: TRBV27; cdr3_length: 19; d_call: TRBD2; clone_size: -; j_call: TRBJ2-1; cdr3_aa: CASSLSTRGAGLARYGQFF; cdr3_nt: TGTGCCAGCAGTTTATCGACCAGGGGGGCGGGACTAGCGCGGTACGGGCAGTTCTTC
v_call: TRBV12-5; cdr3_length: 17; d_call: -; clone_size: few; j_call: TRBJ1-2; cdr3_aa: CASGLVRGIGTDYGYTF; cdr3_nt: TGTGCTAGTGGTTTGGTACGGGGGATCGGGACGGACTATGGCTACACCTTC
v_call: TRBV7-2; cdr3_length: 13; d_call: -; clone_size: many; j_call: TRBJ1-5; cdr3_aa: CASSTQYNQPQHF; cdr3_nt: TGTGCCAGCAGCACACAGTACAATCAGCCCCAGCATTTT
v_call: TRBV20-1; cdr3_length: 14; d_call: -; clone_size: -; j_call: TRBJ1-2; cdr3_aa: CSAINGGRGYGYTF; cdr3_nt: TGCAGTGCTATAAATGGGGGGCGCGGCTATGGCTACACCTTC
v_call: TRBV6-5; cdr3_length: 14; d_call: -; clone_size: few; j_call: TRBJ2-2; cdr3_aa: CASSYQGQTGELFF; cdr3_nt: TGTGCCAGCAGTTACCAAGGACAGACCGGGGAGCTGTTTTTT
v_call: TRBV19; cdr3_length: 14; d_call: -; clone_size: many; j_call: TRBJ1-2; cdr3_aa: CASSSWQGGYGYTF; cdr3_nt: TGTGCCAGTAGTAGCTGGCAGGGAGGCTATGGCTACACCTTC
v_call: TRBV6-2/TRBV6-3; cdr3_length: 16; d_call: TRBD2; clone_size: few; j_call: TRBJ2-2; cdr3_aa: CASSYFSGGNTGELFF; cdr3_nt: TGTGCCAGCAGTTACTTCAGCGGGGGGAACACCGGGGAGCTGTTTTTT
v_call: TRBV7-2; cdr3_length: 17; d_call: -; clone_size: few; j_call: TRBJ1-2; cdr3_aa: CASSLAKILQGYYGYTF; cdr3_nt: TGTGCCAGCAGCTTAGCCAAAATCCTCCAGGGGTACTATGGCTACACCTTC
v_call: TRBV12-3/TRBV12-4; cdr3_length: 14; d_call: -; clone_size: few; j_call: TRBJ2-1; cdr3_aa: CASCSGARANEQFF; cdr3_nt: TGTGCCAGCTGTTCAGGCGCTCGAGCCAATGAGCAGTTCTTC
v_call: TRBV24-1; cdr3_length: 13; d_call: TRBD1; clone_size: -; j_call: TRBJ1-1; cdr3_aa: CATRQGALTEAFF; cdr3_nt: TGTGCCACCAGGCAGGGGGCGTTAACTGAAGCTTTCTTT
v_call: TRBV14; cdr3_length: 13; d_call: -; clone_size: few; j_call: TRBJ1-1; cdr3_aa: CASRRTANTEAFF; cdr3_nt: TGTGCCAGCAGACGGACAGCGAACACTGAAGCTTTCTTT
v_call: TRBV7-9; cdr3_length: 12; d_call: -; clone_size: -; j_call: TRBJ2-1; cdr3_aa: CASSAGAGEQFF; cdr3_nt: TGTGCCAGCAGCGCTGGGGCTGGTGAGCAGTTCTTC
v_call: TRBV19; cdr3_length: 15; d_call: -; clone_size: -; j_call: TRBJ1-2; cdr3_aa: CASSIGATVSDGYTF; cdr3_nt: TGTGCCAGTAGTATAGGGGCGACAGTCTCTGATGGCTACACCTTC
v_call: TRBV7-2; cdr3_length: 15; d_call: -; clone_size: -; j_call: TRBJ1-2; cdr3_aa: CASSVGTGTNYGYTF; cdr3_nt: TGTGCCAGCAGCGTAGGAACGGGAACTAACTATGGCTACACCTTC
v_call: TRBV27; cdr3_length: 14; d_call: -; clone_size: -; j_call: TRBJ2-1; cdr3_aa: CASSLLSSYNEQFF; cdr3_nt: TGTGCCAGCAGTTTACTTAGCTCCTACAATGAGCAGTTCTTC
v_call: TRBV18; cdr3_length: 13; d_call: -; clone_size: few; j_call: TRBJ1-2; cdr3_aa: CASSPQDDYGYTF; cdr3_nt: TGTGCCAGCTCACCACAGGATGACTATGGCTACACCTTC
v_call: TRBV27; cdr3_length: 15; d_call: TRBD1; clone_size: few; j_call: TRBJ1-6; cdr3_aa: CASSPGQSYNSPLHF; cdr3_nt: TGTGCCAGCAGTCCGGGACAGTCCTATAATTCACCCCTCCACTTT
v_call: TRBV6-4; cdr3_length: 13; d_call: TRBD1; clone_size: -; j_call: TRBJ1-4; cdr3_aa: CAGEDRKNEKLFF; cdr3_nt: TGTGCCGGAGAGGACAGGAAGAATGAAAAACTGTTTTTT
v_call: TRBV3-1; cdr3_length: 13; d_call: TRBD1; clone_size: -; j_call: TRBJ1-1; cdr3_aa: CASSRLTGNEAFF; cdr3_nt: TGTGCCAGCAGCCGACTGACAGGGAATGAAGCTTTCTTT
v_call: TRBV12-3/TRBV12-4; cdr3_length: 15; d_call: TRBD2; clone_size: -; j_call: TRBJ2-5; cdr3_aa: CASSLESGGEETQYF; cdr3_nt: TGTGCCAGCAGTTTAGAGAGCGGGGGAGAAGAGACCCAGTACTTC
v_call: TRBV7-8; cdr3_length: 18; d_call: -; clone_size: few; j_call: TRBJ1-6; cdr3_aa: CASSLSPEFSSYNSPLHF; cdr3_nt: TGTGCCAGCAGCTTGTCACCAGAGTTTAGCTCCTATAATTCACCCCTCCACTTT
v_call: TRBV18; cdr3_length: 14; d_call: -; clone_size: few; j_call: TRBJ1-5; cdr3_aa: CASSPSRANQPQHF; cdr3_nt: TGTGCCAGCTCCCCCTCGAGAGCCAATCAGCCCCAGCATTTT
v_call: TRBV27; cdr3_length: 15; d_call: -; clone_size: few; j_call: TRBJ1-1; cdr3_aa: CASSLSNGQNTEAFF; cdr3_nt: TGTGCCAGCAGTTTAAGTAACGGCCAGAACACTGAAGCTTTCTTT
v_call: TRBV20-1; cdr3_length: 15; d_call: TRBD1; clone_size: -; j_call: TRBJ1-2; cdr3_aa: CSAMGTATTNYGYTF; cdr3_nt: TGCAGTGCTATGGGGACAGCAACTACTAACTATGGCTACACCTTC
v_call: TRBV7-9; cdr3_length: 15; d_call: TRBD1; clone_size: few; j_call: TRBJ1-1; cdr3_aa: CASSQQGGSGTEAFF; cdr3_nt: TGTGCCAGCAGCCAACAAGGGGGCTCGGGAACTGAAGCTTTCTTT
v_call: TRBV20-1; cdr3_length: 15; d_call: TRBD1; clone_size: many; j_call: TRBJ2-1; cdr3_aa: CSAGNLGTGGTEQFF; cdr3_nt: TGCAGTGCCGGTAATCTTGGGACAGGGGGCACTGAGCAGTTCTTC
v_call: TRBV20-1; cdr3_length: 13; d_call: TRBD1; clone_size: -; j_call: TRBJ1-2; cdr3_aa: CSAYDRGNYGYTF; cdr3_nt: TGCAGTGCTTATGACAGGGGAAACTATGGCTACACCTTC
v_call: TRBV5-1; cdr3_length: 13; d_call: TRBD1; clone_size: few; j_call: TRBJ2-5; cdr3_aa: CASSQDRGETQYF; cdr3_nt: TGCGCCAGCAGCCAAGACAGGGGGGAGACCCAGTACTTC